This T cell receptor (beta chain) was sequenced during a study of T cells in women clearing cervical HPV infection. Some clones are missing from TCRdb's copy, which holds only in-frame ones; the method was immunoSEQ multiplex PCR. There are approximately 37,000 clones in the sample, with 6% to 8.5% held by the top ten. The V gene end was trimmed by 6 bases and the J gene end by 5 bases; junction bases not matched to a gene: 8. The CDR3 extends over 14 amino acids. Germline V gene lookup returns CDR1 SEHNR and CDR2 FQNEAQ (reference sequence). For this clone: The read falls 3 residues short of the CDR3 end, and the missing part is taken from the germline J gene.

This sequence was found in a woman aged 18 to 75 with a cervical HPV16 infection that either progressed to CIN3+ or cleared (not recorded which). The chain has TRBV7-9 and TRBJ2-7, with 9 bases identical to TRBD1. The sequencing sample was made of blood buffy coat. CDR3 sequence reads: CASSTGQGSDEQYF. Partial CDR3 DNA: TGTGCCAGCAGTACTGGACAGGGGAGTGACGAG.